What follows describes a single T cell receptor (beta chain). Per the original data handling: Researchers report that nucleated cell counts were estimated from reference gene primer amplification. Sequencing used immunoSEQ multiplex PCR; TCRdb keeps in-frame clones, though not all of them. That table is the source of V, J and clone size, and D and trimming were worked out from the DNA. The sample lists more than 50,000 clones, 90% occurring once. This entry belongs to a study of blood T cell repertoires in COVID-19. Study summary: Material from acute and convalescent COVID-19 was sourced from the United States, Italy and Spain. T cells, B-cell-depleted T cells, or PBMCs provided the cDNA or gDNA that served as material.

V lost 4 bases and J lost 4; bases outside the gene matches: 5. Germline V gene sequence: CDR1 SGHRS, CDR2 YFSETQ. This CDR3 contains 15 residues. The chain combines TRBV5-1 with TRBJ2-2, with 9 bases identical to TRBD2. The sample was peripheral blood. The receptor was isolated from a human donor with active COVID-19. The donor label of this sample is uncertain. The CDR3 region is CASSPRAGGTGELFF. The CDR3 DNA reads TGCGCCAGCAGCCCAAGAGCGGGGGGCACCGGGGAGCTGTTTTTT.